This paragraph reports one TCR beta chain. Its matching antigen is unknown. Both 60 Vbeta primers and 13 Jbeta primers went into the PCR. The assay was immunoSEQ multiplex PCR, and TCRdb's table has in-frame clones only and misses some. The sample carries hundreds of thousands of clones, approximately 78% recorded once. The CDR3 is 15 residues long. Trimming cost V 1 base and J 0 bases; bases outside gene matches: 3. Germline V CDR1 and CDR2: MGHRA, YSYEKL. This entry belongs to a study of cytomegalovirus exposure and HLA in healthy donors. Whole-study results and caveats: It was reportedly the case that the classifier diagnosed cytomegalovirus status with high specificity and sensitivity. Presence/absence comparisons presumed near-even sequencing depth among donors.

Sequencing was performed on PBMCs. This sequence originates from a male donor in good health and CMV-seronegative. The chain joins TRBV4-1 to TRBJ2-7; 7 positions match TRBD1. CDR3 protein: CASSQGQGDSYEQYF. DNA of the CDR3: TGCGCCAGCAGCCAAGGACAGGGTGACTCCTACGAGCAGTACTTC.